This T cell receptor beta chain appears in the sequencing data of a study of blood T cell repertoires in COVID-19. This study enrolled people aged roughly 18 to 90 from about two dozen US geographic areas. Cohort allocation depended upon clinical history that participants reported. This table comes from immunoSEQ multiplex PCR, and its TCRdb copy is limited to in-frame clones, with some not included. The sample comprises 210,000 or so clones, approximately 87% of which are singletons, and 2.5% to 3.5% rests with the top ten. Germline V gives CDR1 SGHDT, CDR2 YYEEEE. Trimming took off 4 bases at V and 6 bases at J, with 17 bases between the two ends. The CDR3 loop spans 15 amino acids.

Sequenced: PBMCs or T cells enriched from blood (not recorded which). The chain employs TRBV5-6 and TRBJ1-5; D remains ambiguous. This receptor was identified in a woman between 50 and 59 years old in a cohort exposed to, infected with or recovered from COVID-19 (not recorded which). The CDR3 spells CASSHGPGGFQPQHF. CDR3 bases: TGTGCCAGCAGCCACGGGCCGGGAGGGTTTCAGCCCCAGCATTTT. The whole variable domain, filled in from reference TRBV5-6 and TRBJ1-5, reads DAGVTQSPTHLIKTRGQQVTLRCSPKSGHDTVSWYQQALGQGPQFIFQYYEEEERQRGNFPDRFSGHQFPNYSSELNVNALLLGDSALYLCASSHGPGGFQPQHFGDGTRLSIL.